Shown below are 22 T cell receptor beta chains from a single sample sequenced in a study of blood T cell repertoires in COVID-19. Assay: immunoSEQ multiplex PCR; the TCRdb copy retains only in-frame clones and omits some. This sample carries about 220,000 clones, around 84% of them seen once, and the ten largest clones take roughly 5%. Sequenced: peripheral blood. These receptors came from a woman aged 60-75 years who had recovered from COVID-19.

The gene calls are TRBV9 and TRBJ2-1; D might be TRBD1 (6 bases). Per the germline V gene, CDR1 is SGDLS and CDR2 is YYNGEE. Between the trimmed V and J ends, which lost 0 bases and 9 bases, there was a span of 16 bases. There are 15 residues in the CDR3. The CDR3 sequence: CASSVGGGPSVEQFF. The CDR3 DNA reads TGTGCCAGCAGCGTAGGTGGGGGCCCCTCGGTTGAGCAGTTCTTC.

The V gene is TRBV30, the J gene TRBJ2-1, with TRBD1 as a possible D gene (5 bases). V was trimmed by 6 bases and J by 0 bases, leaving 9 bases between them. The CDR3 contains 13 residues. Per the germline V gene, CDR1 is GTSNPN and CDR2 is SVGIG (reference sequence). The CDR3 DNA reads TGTGCCTGCCGACAGAGCTCCTACAATGAGCAGTTCTTC. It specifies CACRQSSYNEQFF.

This CDR3 reads CSAQTGRRLEAFF. Written as DNA, the CDR3 is TGCAGCGCTCAGACAGGGCGCCGACTTGAAGCTTTCTTT. V and J are TRBV29-1 and TRBJ1-1; TRBD1 agrees at 7 bases. This CDR3 region has 13 residues. The ends lost 7 bases at V and 7 bases at J; junction bases unmatched: 12. Per the germline V gene, CDR1 is SQVTM and CDR2 is ANQGSEA.

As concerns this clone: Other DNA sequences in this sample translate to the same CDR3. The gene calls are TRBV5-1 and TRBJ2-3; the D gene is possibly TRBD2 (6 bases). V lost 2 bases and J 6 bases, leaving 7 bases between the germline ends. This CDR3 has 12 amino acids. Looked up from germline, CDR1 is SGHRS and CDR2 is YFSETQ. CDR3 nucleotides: TGCGCCAGCAGCTTAGGGAGGGATACGCAGTATTTT. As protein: CASSLGRDTQYF.

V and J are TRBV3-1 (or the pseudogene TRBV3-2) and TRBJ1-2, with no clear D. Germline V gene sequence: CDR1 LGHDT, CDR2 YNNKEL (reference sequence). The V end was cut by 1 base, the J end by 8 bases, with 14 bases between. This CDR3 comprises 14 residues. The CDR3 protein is CASSQGHWEKGYTF. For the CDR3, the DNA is TGTGCCAGCAGCCAAGGACACTGGGAGAAGGGCTACACCTTC.

In DNA form, the CDR3 reads TGTGCCAGCAGTTTAGGGCAGGGGGGTACAGATACGCAGTATTTT. Protein: CASSLGQGGTDTQYF. The chain employs TRBV27 and TRBJ2-3; possible D gene TRBD1, 7 bases. The V and J ends lost 2 bases and 3 bases respectively, with 12 bases between them. Germline CDR1 reads MNHEY; CDR2 reads SMNVEV (reference sequence). The CDR3 has 15 amino acids.

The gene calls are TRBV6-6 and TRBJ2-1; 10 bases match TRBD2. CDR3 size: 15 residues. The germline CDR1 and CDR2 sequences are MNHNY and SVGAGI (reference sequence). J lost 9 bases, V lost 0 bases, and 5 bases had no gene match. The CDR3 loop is CASSYSSGGAGEQFF. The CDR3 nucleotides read TGTGCCAGCAGTTACTCCAGCGGGGGGGCTGGTGAGCAGTTCTTC.

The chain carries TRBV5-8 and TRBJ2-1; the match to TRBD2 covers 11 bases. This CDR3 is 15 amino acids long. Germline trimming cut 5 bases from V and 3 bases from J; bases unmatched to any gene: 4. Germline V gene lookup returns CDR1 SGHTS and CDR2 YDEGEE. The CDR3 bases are TGTGCCAGCAGGCTCGGGACTAGCGGCTACAATGAGCAGTTCTTC. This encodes CASRLGTSGYNEQFF. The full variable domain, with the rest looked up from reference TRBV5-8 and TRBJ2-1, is EAGVTQSPTHLIKTRGQQATLRCSPISGHTSVYWYQQALGLGLQFLLWYDEGEERNRGNFPPRFSGRQFPNYSSELNVNALELEDSALYLCASRLGTSGYNEQFFGPGTRLTVL.

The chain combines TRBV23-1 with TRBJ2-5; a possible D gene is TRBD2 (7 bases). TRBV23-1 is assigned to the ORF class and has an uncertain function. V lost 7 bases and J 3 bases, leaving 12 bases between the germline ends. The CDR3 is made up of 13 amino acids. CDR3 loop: CASNQGGEETQYF. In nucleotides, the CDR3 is TGCGCCAGCAACCAAGGGGGGGAAGAGACCCAGTACTTC.

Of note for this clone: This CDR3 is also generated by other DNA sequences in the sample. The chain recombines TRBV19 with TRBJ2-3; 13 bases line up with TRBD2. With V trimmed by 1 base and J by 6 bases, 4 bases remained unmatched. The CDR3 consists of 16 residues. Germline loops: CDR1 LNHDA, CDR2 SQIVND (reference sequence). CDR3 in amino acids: CASSIGTSGGQDTQYF. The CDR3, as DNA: TGTGCCAGTAGTATAGGGACTAGCGGGGGTCAGGATACGCAGTATTTT.

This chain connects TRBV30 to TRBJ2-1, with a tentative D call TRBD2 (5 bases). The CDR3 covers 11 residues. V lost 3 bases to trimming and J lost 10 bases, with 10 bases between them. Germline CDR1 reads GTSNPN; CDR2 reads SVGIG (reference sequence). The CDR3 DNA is TGTGCCTGGAGGGTTGAGGGCGAGCAGTTCTTC. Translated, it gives CAWRVEGEQFF. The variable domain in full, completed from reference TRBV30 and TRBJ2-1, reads SQTIHQWPATLVQPVGSPLSLECTVEGTSNPNLYWYRQAAGRGLQLLFYSVGIGQISSEVPQNLSASRPQDRQFILSSKKLLLSDSGFYLCAWRVEGEQFFGPGTRLTVL.

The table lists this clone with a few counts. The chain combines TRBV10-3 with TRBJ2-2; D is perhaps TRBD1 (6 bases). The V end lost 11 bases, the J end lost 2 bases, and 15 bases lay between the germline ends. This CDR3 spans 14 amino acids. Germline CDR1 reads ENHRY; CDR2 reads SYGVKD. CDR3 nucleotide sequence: TGTGCCTCTACCGGGACAATTAACACCGGGGAGCTGTTTTTT. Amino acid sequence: CASTGTINTGELFF.

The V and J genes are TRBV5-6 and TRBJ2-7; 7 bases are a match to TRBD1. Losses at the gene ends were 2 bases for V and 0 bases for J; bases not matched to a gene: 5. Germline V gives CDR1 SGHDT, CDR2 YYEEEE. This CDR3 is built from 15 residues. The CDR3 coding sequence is TGTGCCAGCAGCTTCTCCGGGACAGACTCCTACGAGCAGTACTTC. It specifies CASSFSGTDSYEQYF.

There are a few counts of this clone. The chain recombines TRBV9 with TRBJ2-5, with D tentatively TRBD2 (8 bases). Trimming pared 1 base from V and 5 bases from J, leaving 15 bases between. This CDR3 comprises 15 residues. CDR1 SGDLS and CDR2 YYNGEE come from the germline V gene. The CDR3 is CASSVTGGGLETQYF. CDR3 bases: TGTGCCAGCAGCGTAACGGGAGGGGGCCTGGAGACCCAGTACTTC.

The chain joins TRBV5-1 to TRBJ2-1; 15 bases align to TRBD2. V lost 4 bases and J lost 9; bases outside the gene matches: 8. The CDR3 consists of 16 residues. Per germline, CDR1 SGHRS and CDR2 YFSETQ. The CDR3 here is CASSPRTSGGAVEQFF. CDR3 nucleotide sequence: TGCGCCAGCAGCCCCCGGACTAGCGGGGGGGCAGTTGAGCAGTTCTTC.

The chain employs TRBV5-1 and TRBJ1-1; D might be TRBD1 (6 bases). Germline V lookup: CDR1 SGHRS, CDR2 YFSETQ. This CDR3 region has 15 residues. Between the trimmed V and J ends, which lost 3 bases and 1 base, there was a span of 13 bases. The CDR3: CASSSSGTKNTEAFF. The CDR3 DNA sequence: TGCGCCAGCAGCTCCTCGGGGACAAAGAACACTGAAGCTTTCTTT.

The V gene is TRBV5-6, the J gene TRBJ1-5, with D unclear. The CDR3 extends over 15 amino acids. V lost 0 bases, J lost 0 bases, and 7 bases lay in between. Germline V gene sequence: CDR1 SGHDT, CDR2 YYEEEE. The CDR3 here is CASSLDGSSNQPQHF. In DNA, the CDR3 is TGTGCCAGCAGCTTGGACGGGAGTAGCAATCAGCCCCAGCATTTT. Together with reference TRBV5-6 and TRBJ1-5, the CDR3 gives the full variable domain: DAGVTQSPTHLIKTRGQQVTLRCSPKSGHDTVSWYQQALGQGPQFIFQYYEEEERQRGNFPDRFSGHQFPNYSSELNVNALLLGDSALYLCASSLDGSSNQPQHFGDGTRLSIL.

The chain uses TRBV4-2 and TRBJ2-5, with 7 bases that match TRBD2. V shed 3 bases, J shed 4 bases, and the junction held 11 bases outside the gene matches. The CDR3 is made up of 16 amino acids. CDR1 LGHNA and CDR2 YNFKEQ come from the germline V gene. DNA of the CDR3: TGTGCCAGCAGCCAGTGGGCTAGCGGAGGGCCAGAGACCCAGTACTTC. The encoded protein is CASSQWASGGPETQYF.

The CDR3 DNA reads TGTGCCAGCAGGGGGACAGCGGAGGTGCGGGGGGAGCTGTTTTTT. This encodes CASRGTAEVRGELFF. V usage is TRBV6-5 and J usage is TRBJ2-2, with 7 nucleotides matching TRBD1. This CDR3 has 15 amino acids. With 6 bases clipped from V and 8 bases from J, the junction kept 12 bases outside the gene matches. CDR1 is MNHEY, CDR2 SVGAGI, per germline.

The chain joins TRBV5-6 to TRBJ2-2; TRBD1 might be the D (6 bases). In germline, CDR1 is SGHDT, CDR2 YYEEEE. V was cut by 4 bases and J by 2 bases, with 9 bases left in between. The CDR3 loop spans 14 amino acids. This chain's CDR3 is CASSGTLNTGELFF. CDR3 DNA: TGTGCCAGCAGCGGGACACTCAACACCGGGGAGCTGTTTTTT. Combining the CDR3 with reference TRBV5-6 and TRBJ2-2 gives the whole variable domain DAGVTQSPTHLIKTRGQQVTLRCSPKSGHDTVSWYQQALGQGPQFIFQYYEEEERQRGNFPDRFSGHQFPNYSSELNVNALLLGDSALYLCASSGTLNTGELFFGEGSRLTVL.

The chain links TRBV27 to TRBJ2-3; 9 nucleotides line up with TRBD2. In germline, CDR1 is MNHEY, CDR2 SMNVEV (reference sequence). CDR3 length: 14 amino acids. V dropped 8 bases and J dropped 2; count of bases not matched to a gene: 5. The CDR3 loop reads CASRSGGSTDTQYF. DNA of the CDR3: TGTGCCAGCCGGAGCGGGGGGTCCACAGATACGCAGTATTTT.

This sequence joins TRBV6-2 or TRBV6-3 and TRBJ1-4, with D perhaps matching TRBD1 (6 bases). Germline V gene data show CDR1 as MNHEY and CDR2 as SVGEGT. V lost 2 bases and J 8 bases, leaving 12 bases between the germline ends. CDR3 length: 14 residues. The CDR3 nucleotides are TGTGCCAGCAGTTACATACAGGGCCAAGAAAAACTGTTTTTT. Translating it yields CASSYIQGQEKLFF.